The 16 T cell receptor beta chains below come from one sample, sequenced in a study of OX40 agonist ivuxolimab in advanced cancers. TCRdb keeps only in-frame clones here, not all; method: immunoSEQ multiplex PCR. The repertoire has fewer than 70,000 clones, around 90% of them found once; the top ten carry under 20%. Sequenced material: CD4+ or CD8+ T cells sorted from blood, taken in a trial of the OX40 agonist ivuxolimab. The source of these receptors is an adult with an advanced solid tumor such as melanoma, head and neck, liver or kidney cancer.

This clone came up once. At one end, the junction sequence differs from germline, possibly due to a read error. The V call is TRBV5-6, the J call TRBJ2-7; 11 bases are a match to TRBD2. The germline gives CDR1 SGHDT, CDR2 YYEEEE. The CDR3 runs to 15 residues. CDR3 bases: TGCGCCAGCAGCCCAACACTAGCGGGAGACTACGAGCAGTACTTC. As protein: CASSPTLAGDYEQYF.

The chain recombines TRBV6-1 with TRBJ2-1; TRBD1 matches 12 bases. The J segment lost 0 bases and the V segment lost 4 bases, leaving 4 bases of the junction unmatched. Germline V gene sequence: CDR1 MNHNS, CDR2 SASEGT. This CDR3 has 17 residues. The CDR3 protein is CASSAPGQGASYNEQFF. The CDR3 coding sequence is TGTGCCAGCAGTGCCCCGGGACAGGGGGCCTCCTACAATGAGCAGTTCTTC.

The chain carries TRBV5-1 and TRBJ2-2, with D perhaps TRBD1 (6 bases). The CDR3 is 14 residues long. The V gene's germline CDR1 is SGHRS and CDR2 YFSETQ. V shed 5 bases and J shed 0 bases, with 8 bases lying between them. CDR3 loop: CASRRTANTGELFF. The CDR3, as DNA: TGCGCCAGCAGGAGGACAGCGAACACCGGGGAGCTGTTTTTT.

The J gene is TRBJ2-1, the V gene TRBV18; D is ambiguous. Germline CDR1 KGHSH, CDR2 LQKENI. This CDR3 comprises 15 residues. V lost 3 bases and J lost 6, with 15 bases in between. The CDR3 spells CASSPTRGLSNEQFF. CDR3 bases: TGTGCCAGCTCACCCACACGTGGCCTTAGCAATGAGCAGTTCTTC.

This CDR3 reads CASSRNRGRNQPQHF. The CDR3 bases are TGTGCCAGCAGCCGTAACCGGGGCCGAAATCAGCCCCAGCATTTT. V gene TRBV7-8 combines with J gene TRBJ1-5, with D tentatively TRBD1 (5 bases). Germline values: CDR1 SGHVS, CDR2 FQNEAQ. The germline V and J ends were trimmed by 5 bases and 4 bases, with 15 bases remaining between them. The CDR3 is 15 residues long.

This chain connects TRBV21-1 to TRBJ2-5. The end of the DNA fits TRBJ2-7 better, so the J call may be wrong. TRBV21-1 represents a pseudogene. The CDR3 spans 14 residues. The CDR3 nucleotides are TGTGCCAGCAGCAAAGCGCTTAGGTCCTACGAGCAGTACTTC. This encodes CASSKALRSYEQYF.

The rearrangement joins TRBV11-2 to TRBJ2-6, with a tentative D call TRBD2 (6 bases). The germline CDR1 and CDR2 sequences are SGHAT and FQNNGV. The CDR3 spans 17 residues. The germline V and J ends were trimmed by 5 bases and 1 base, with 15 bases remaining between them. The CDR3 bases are TGTGCCAGCAGCCGGGTAGTGGGAGGTTCTGGGGCCAACGTCCTGACTTTC. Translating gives CASSRVVGGSGANVLTF.

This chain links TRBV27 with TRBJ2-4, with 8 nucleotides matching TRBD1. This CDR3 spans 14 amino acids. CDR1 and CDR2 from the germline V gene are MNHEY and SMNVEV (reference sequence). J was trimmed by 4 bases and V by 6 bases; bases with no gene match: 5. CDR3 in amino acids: CASSRTGGKNIQYF. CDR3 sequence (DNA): TGTGCCAGCAGCAGAACAGGGGGGAAAAACATTCAGTACTTC.

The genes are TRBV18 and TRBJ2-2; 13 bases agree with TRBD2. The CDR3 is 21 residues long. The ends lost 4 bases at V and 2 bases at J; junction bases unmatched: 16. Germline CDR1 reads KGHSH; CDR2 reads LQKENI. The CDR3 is CASSQRRPGLAGNANTGELFF. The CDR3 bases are TGTGCCAGCTCACAGAGGCGACCGGGACTAGCGGGAAACGCTAACACCGGGGAGCTGTTTTTT. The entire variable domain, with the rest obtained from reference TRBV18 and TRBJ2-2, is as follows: NAGVMQNPRHLVRRRGQEARLRCSPMKGHSHVYWYRQLPEEGLKFMVYLQKENIIDESGMPKERFSAEFPKEGPSILRIQQVVRGDSAAYFCASSQRRPGLAGNANTGELFFGEGSRLTVL.

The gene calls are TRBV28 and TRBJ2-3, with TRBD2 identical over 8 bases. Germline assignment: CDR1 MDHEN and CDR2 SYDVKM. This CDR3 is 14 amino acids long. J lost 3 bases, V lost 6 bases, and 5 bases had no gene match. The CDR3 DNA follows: TGTGCCAGCAGACCAGGACTAGCAACAGATACGCAGTATTTT. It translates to CASRPGLATDTQYF.

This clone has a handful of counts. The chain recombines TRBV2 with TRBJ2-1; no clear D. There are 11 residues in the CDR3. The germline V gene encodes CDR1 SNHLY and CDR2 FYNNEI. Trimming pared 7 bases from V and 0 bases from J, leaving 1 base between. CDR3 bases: TGTGCCAGCAACTCCTACAATGAGCAGTTCTTC. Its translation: CASNSYNEQFF.

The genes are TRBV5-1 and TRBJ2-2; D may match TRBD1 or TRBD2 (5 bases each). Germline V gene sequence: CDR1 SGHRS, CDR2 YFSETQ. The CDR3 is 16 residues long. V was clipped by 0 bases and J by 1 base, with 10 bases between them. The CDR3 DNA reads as TGCGCCAGCAGCTTGGGAGGGGATTTGAACACCGGGGAGCTGTTTTTT. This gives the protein CASSLGGDLNTGELFF.

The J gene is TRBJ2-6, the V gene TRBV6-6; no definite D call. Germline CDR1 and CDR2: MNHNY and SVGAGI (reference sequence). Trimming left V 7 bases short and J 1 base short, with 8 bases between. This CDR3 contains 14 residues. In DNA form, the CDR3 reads TGTGCCAGCAACCTCGGGTCTGGGGCCAACGTCCTGACTTTC. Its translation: CASNLGSGANVLTF.

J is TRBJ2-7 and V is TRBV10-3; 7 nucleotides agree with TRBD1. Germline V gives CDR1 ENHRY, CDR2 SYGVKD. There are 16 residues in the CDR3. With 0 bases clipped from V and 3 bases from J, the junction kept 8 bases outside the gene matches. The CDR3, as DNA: TGTGCCATCAGTGAGTCTCAAACAGGGGCCGGCTACGAGCAGTACTTC. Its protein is CAISESQTGAGYEQYF.

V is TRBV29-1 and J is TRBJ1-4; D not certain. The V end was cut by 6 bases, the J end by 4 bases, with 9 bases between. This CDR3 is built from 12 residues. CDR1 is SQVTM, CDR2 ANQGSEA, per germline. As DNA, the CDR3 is TGCAGCGTCCTCTCACTTAATGAAAAACTGTTTTTT. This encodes CSVLSLNEKLFF.

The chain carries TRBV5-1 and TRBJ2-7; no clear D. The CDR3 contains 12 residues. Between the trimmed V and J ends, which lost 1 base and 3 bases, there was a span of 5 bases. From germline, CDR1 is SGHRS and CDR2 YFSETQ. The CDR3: CASSLNNYEQYF. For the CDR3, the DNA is TGCGCCAGCAGCTTGAACAACTACGAGCAGTACTTC.